This TCR beta chain was documented in a study of Graves' ophthalmopathy and Graves' hyperthyroidism. General observations from the study: Built on 13 signatures, a model told ophthalmopathy apart from stable hyperthyroidism with almost 90% sensitivity and around 80% specificity. Blood also harbored most expanded thyroid clonotypes above 0.001 frequency.

The evidence that diagnosis relied on was clinical symptoms, serum thyroxine, TRAb, thyroid ultrasound and orbital computed tomography. Researchers took RNA transcripts and amplified TCR beta CDR3 regions from them. HTBI-primed first-round RT-PCR preceded second-round multiplex PCR. Each CDR3 protein gets one entry after TCRdb re-called the multiplex PCR reads with MiXCR. The table shows about 640,000 distinct CDR3 sequences, with about 38% occurring only once. There are 16 residues in the CDR3. Trimming removed 1 base at V and 1 base at J, with 13 bases between. Germline assignment: CDR1 SGHTA and CDR2 FQGNSA. Remarks on this clonotype: What it binds is not known. A much larger clone differs by one base, so this may be a read error.

V and J are TRBV7-2 and TRBJ1-1; tentative D call: TRBD1 (6 bases). The receptor comes from an adult man with Graves' ophthalmopathy. Sequencing was done on a sample of peripheral blood. The DNA of the CDR3 is TGTGCCAGCAGCTTAGTAGGCGGGGGCACGAACACTGAAGCTTTCTTT. This gives the protein CASSLVGGGTNTEAFF.